The 23 T cell receptor beta chains below all came from one sample that was sequenced in a study of CD8 T cells in Susac syndrome. RNA was extracted with the RNeasy kit, and a quantity of 0.5 to 1 ug was reverse transcribed using random hexamers. MiXCR was run by TCRdb on the immunoSEQ multiplex PCR reads, yielding one entry per CDR3 protein. The profile shows about 210,000 distinct CDR3 sequences, 95% of them singletons. Specimen: CD4+ T cells from PBMCs. These receptors all stem from a human donor with multiple sclerosis.

The chain joins TRBV20-1 to TRBJ1-6; TRBD1 matches 10 bases. The CDR3 has 13 amino acids. Germline V CDR1 and CDR2: DFQATT, SNEGSKA (reference sequence). The V and J ends lost 5 bases and 7 bases, in that order; junction bases with no gene match: 2. As DNA, the CDR3 is TGCAGTGCTTTGGACAGGGGGAATTCACCCCTCCACTTT. The encoded protein is CSALDRGNSPLHF.

CDR3 coding DNA: TGTGCCAGCAGCGCTCTGGGCGGTACGCAGTATTTT. As protein: CASSALGGTQYF. This chain connects TRBV7-8 to TRBJ2-3; D unclear. Germline CDR1 is SGHVS and CDR2 is FQNEAQ. There are 12 residues in the CDR3. Between the trimmed V and J ends, which lost 5 bases and 8 bases, there was a span of 11 bases.

The chain uses TRBV4-1 and TRBJ2-7; unclear D gene. The CDR3 has 14 residues. The V end lost 3 bases, the J end lost 2 bases, and 11 bases lay between the germline ends. Germline V gene sequence: CDR1 MGHRA, CDR2 YSYEKL. CDR3 sequence (DNA): TGCGCCAGCAGCCATTCTCCCCCCCCCTACGAGCAGTACTTC. Translating it yields CASSHSPPPYEQYF.

The rearrangement links TRBV2 to TRBJ2-2; D perhaps matches TRBD2 (6 bases). CDR3 length equals 15 residues. In germline, CDR1 is SNHLY, CDR2 FYNNEI. V was shortened by 4 bases and J by 4 bases, with 13 bases between the two germline ends. CDR3 sequence reads: CASSGLGLPTGELFF. DNA of the CDR3: TGTGCCAGCAGTGGGTTGGGACTTCCCACCGGGGAGCTGTTTTTT.

The chain has TRBV18 and TRBJ2-1; D remains ambiguous. This CDR3 is built from 17 residues. Germline assignment: CDR1 KGHSH and CDR2 LQKENI. V lost 3 bases and J 7 bases, leaving 22 bases between the germline ends. CDR3 DNA sequence: TGTGCCAGCTCACCCAACCAACCGCAGGTCAGACAAAATGAGCAGTTCTTC. Translation gives CASSPNQPQVRQNEQFF.

Written as DNA, the CDR3 is TGCAGCGTTAAAAGTGGGAATCAGCCCCAGCATTTT. This codes for CSVKSGNQPQHF. This sequence joins TRBV29-1 and TRBJ1-5; D uncertain. V lost 5 bases and J lost 4, with 9 bases in between. The CDR3 has 12 residues. Germline V gene data show CDR1 as SQVTM and CDR2 as ANQGSEA.

This chain connects TRBV12-3 or TRBV12-4 to TRBJ1-1; D is undetermined. Trimming left V 4 bases short and J 5 bases short, with 5 bases between. The CDR3 contains 11 residues. The DNA of the CDR3 is TGTGCCAGCAGTTCTTGGACTGAAGCTTTCTTT. This encodes CASSSWTEAFF.

This chain uses TRBV29-1 with TRBJ1-5; D not certain. Germline CDR1 reads SQVTM; CDR2 reads ANQGSEA. V lost 2 bases and J 1 base, leaving 6 bases between the germline ends. The CDR3 length is 13 residues. The CDR3, as DNA: TGCAGCGTTGAATTGGCAAGCAATCAGCCCCAGCATTTT. Its translation: CSVELASNQPQHF.

This chain joins TRBV29-1 and TRBJ1-5, with a weak D call TRBD1 (5 bases). The CDR3 loop spans 13 amino acids. Germline V lookup: CDR1 SQVTM, CDR2 ANQGSEA. Trimming cost V 7 bases and J 6 bases, with 16 bases left between them. CDR3 region: CSASRGLSQPQHF. Here the CDR3 DNA reads TGCAGCGCCTCCCGGGGCTTAAGTCAGCCCCAGCATTTT.

The rearrangement uses TRBV29-1 and TRBJ2-1, with a tentative D call TRBD2 (6 bases). V dropped 3 bases and J dropped 3 bases, with 18 bases sitting between them. The CDR3 sequence is 16 residues long. Germline V gene data show CDR1 as SQVTM and CDR2 as ANQGSEA. CDR3 DNA: TGCAGCGTTGACCACGGGAGTTTTTCTTTCTACAATGAGCAGTTCTTC. This translates into CSVDHGSFSFYNEQFF.

This rearrangement joins TRBV18 to TRBJ2-7; 9 positions match TRBD2. From germline, CDR1 is KGHSH and CDR2 LQKENI. V shed 3 bases, J shed 0 bases, and the junction held 3 bases outside the gene matches. This CDR3 is 15 amino acids long. The CDR3 loop reads CASSPYSGSSYEQYF. CDR3 DNA sequence: TGTGCCAGCTCACCTTATAGCGGGAGCTCCTACGAGCAGTACTTC.

The chain is built from TRBV12-3 or TRBV12-4 and TRBJ2-3; tentative D call: TRBD2 (6 bases). V lost 6 bases, J lost 0 bases, and 19 bases lay in between. This CDR3 comprises 17 residues. The CDR3 nucleotides read TGTGCCAGCAGCCAGGGCGGGGACCTCCCTAGCACAGATACGCAGTATTTT. As protein: CASSQGGDLPSTDTQYF.

This chain links TRBV5-1 with TRBJ1-4; unclear D gene. The CDR3 consists of 14 residues. Germline V CDR1 and CDR2: SGHRS, YFSETQ. V shed 2 bases and J shed 3 bases, with 8 bases lying between them. CDR3 nucleotides: TGCGCCAGCAGCTTTTCACAGTCTAATGAAAAACTGTTTTTT. It yields the protein CASSFSQSNEKLFF.

This chain links TRBV28 with TRBJ2-3; D is uncertain. CDR1 and CDR2 from the germline V gene are MDHEN and SYDVKM. The CDR3 has 15 amino acids. Trimming pared 3 bases from V and 0 bases from J, leaving 10 bases between. CDR3 DNA: TGTGCCAGCAGTTTCCTACAATTTAGCACAGATACGCAGTATTTT. This encodes CASSFLQFSTDTQYF.

The chain uses TRBV9 and TRBJ2-7; 10 nucleotides match TRBD1. The ends lost 3 bases at V and 4 bases at J; junction bases unmatched: 4. CDR3 length: 14 residues. Germline lookup yields CDR1 SGDLS and CDR2 YYNGEE. CDR3 coding DNA: TGTGCCAGCAGCGGGGGACAGGGGAGATACGAGCAGTACTTC. The encoded protein is CASSGGQGRYEQYF.

The rearrangement uses TRBV20-1 and TRBJ2-3; D ambiguous. The CDR3 covers 13 residues. Germline assignment: CDR1 DFQATT and CDR2 SNEGSKA (reference sequence). Trimming pared 6 bases from V and 0 bases from J, leaving 10 bases between. The CDR3 DNA reads as TGCAGTGCATGGTCCACTAGCACAGATACGCAGTATTTT. Protein product: CSAWSTSTDTQYF.

The genes are TRBV20-1 and TRBJ1-4; TRBD1 might be the D (6 bases). Germline CDR1 and CDR2: DFQATT and SNEGSKA (reference sequence). The CDR3 sequence is 14 residues long. Trimming left V 4 bases short and J 2 bases short, with 11 bases between. The CDR3 reads CSAIRQVTNEKLFF. The DNA for the CDR3 is TGCAGTGCTATTCGACAGGTTACTAATGAAAAACTGTTTTTT.

This rearrangement joins TRBV29-1 to TRBJ2-5; a possible D gene is TRBD2 (5 bases). Germline V gene sequence: CDR1 SQVTM, CDR2 ANQGSEA. The V end was cut by 7 bases, the J end by 1 base, with 10 bases between. This CDR3 spans 12 amino acids. CDR3 in DNA: TGCAGCGACGTACGGGGCCAAGAGACCCAGTACTTC. This encodes CSDVRGQETQYF.

This chain joins TRBV20-1 and TRBJ1-1; unclear D gene. CDR1 DFQATT and CDR2 SNEGSKA come from the germline V gene (reference sequence). The CDR3 consists of 11 residues. V lost 7 bases and J 5 bases, leaving 11 bases between the germline ends. In nucleotides, the CDR3 is TGCAGTGTTCTCCGTCGGACTGAAGCTTTCTTT. It codes for CSVLRRTEAFF.

The table lists this clonotype with a few counts. The chain employs TRBV19 and TRBJ1-2; no clear D. The CDR3 has 12 amino acids. Trimming removed 3 bases from V and 5 bases from J, with 7 bases in between. Germline V CDR1 and CDR2: LNHDA, SQIVND (reference sequence). The CDR3 bases are TGTGCCAGTAGTATCAGCGTTTATGGCTACACCTTC. Protein: CASSISVYGYTF.

V gene TRBV20-1 combines with J gene TRBJ1-2; the D is unclear. V lost 5 bases and J lost 9, with 16 bases in between. CDR1 and CDR2 (germline): DFQATT, SNEGSKA (reference sequence). CDR3 length: 12 residues. The CDR3 protein is CSAPRQVGSYTF. Here the CDR3 DNA reads TGCAGTGCTCCACGACAAGTTGGGAGCTACACCTTC.

The gene calls are TRBV20-1 and TRBJ2-6; 12 bases are a match to TRBD2. J was trimmed by 1 base and V by 5 bases; bases with no gene match: 12. Germline V gives CDR1 DFQATT, CDR2 SNEGSKA (reference sequence). This CDR3 comprises 19 residues. In nucleotides, the CDR3 is TGCAGTGCTGTGACTAGCGGGGGACCCATTGGGTCTGGGGCCAACGTCCTGACTTTC. This encodes CSAVTSGGPIGSGANVLTF.

The gene calls are TRBV11-2 and TRBJ2-5; 12 bases align to TRBD2. V trimming: 5 bases; J trimming: 7 bases; junction bases outside the gene matches: 8. The CDR3 has 15 residues. CDR1 and CDR2 from the germline V gene are SGHAT and FQNNGV. As DNA, the CDR3 is TGTGCCAGCAGCCCAAGACTAGCGGGGGACTCGACCCAGTACTTC. It translates to CASSPRLAGDSTQYF.